This TCR beta chain was recovered during a study of T cell responses to AZD1222 COVID-19 vaccine. Overall study findings and caveats: Without day 14 samples, only post-peak T cell repertoires were studied. Baseline serology detected seropositivity in only a handful of AZD1222 recipients. Unmutated regions of variants are reportedly targeted by nearly half of spike-specific TCRs. Donors skewed white British and female; clonal diversity was possibly underestimated.

Clones were read by immunoSEQ multiplex PCR, and TCRdb kept only the in-frame ones, dropping some. The table lists 120,000 or so clones, 80% to 90% of them singletons, with 2.5% to 4% in the top ten. Regarding this clone: Its antigen is as yet unknown.

CDR1 and CDR2 from the germline V gene are ENHRY and SYGVKD. The CDR3 loop spans 16 amino acids. V gave up 2 bases and J gave up 6 bases; unmatched junction bases: 13. Sequenced here: peripheral blood, sampled on day 0 of AZD1222 vaccination. The receptor's source is an adult in good health. This sequence joins TRBV10-3 and TRBJ2-7, with TRBD2 identical over 7 bases. The CDR3 coding sequence is TGTGCCATCAGTGAGATCCCGGGGAGCGGGGCTCCCGAGCAGTACTTC. Its protein is CAISEIPGSGAPEQYF.